The 32 T cell receptor beta chains below all came from one sample that was sequenced in a study of T cell responses to AZD1222 COVID-19 vaccine (dated by TCRdb to 2020 to 2022). Reading the label with the study, this specimen's time point is: about 28 days (+/-7) after the second vaccine dose. Library preparation was by the immunoSEQ multiplex PCR assay. TCRdb re-hosts the immuneACCESS table, in-frame sequences only. Its copies lack some clones; in the studies checked, an unresolved V gene accounts for under half of them, and the cause for the rest is not known. Within this sample are about 150,000 clones, with 80% to 95% of them counted one time only. Approximately 3% of the sample comes from the top ten. Sequencing used peripheral blood, obtained 28 days after the second AZD1222 dose. The receptors were gathered from an adult who received the AZD1222 COVID-19 vaccine.

The chain employs TRBV7-9 and TRBJ1-5, with 9 nucleotides matching TRBD1. The CDR3 contains 14 residues. The J segment lost 7 bases and the V segment lost 5 bases, leaving 6 bases of the junction unmatched. Germline V lookup: CDR1 SEHNR, CDR2 FQNEAQ (reference sequence). The CDR3 DNA follows: TGTGCCAGCAGCCCTGGACAGGGGCTCCAGCCCCAGCATTTT. Protein sequence: CASSPGQGLQPQHF.

The V call is TRBV29-1, the J call TRBJ2-1; 7 nucleotides match TRBD2. The CDR3 covers 13 residues. The trim removed 2 bases at V and 9 bases at J, leaving 7 bases unmatched. The V gene's germline CDR1 is SQVTM and CDR2 ANQGSEA. CDR3 nucleotides: TGCAGCGTTGAAATGGGCGGGAGAGGTGAGCAGTTCTTC. Amino acid sequence: CSVEMGGRGEQFF.

Of note for this clone: A junction boundary mismatches the germline segment, possibly from a read error. The chain is built from TRBV13 and TRBJ2-1, with D possibly being TRBD1 (6 bases). The CDR3 totals 13 residues. Germline V gene sequence: CDR1 PRHDT, CDR2 FYEKMQ (reference sequence). CDR3 in amino acids: CASTLGGDVALFF. Written as DNA, the CDR3 is TGTGCCAGCACCTTAGGGGGAGATGTGGCCCTGTTCTTC.

This chain connects TRBV4-1 to TRBJ1-3, with D unclear. V shed 3 bases and J shed 0 bases, with 12 bases lying between them. The CDR3 runs 16 residues. Germline values: CDR1 MGHRA, CDR2 YSYEKL. The chain's CDR3 is CASSHLGRDSGNTIYF. CDR3 coding DNA: TGCGCCAGCAGCCACCTAGGACGGGACTCTGGAAACACCATATATTTT.

This rearrangement joins TRBV18 to TRBJ2-7; maybe TRBD2 (6 bases). The CDR3 loop spans 14 amino acids. Trimming shortened V by 5 bases and J by 4 bases, and 15 bases separated the two germline ends. From germline, CDR1 is KGHSH and CDR2 LQKENI. The CDR3 DNA sequence: TGTGCCAGCTCAGGGGACCTGGGAGGATACGAGCAGTACTTC. Encoded protein: CASSGDLGGYEQYF.

This clone was recorded only once. The rearrangement links TRBV19 to TRBJ2-1; 9 bases match TRBD2. The CDR3 is 16 amino acids. Germline V gene lookup returns CDR1 LNHDA and CDR2 SQIVND (reference sequence). V lost 5 bases, J lost 7 bases, and 12 bases stayed unmatched. The CDR3 nucleotides are TGTGCCAGTAGTCCCGTAGCGGGAGCGGCGGGGAATGAGCAGTTCTTC. Its protein product is CASSPVAGAAGNEQFF.

V and J are TRBV7-2 and TRBJ2-1; D gene unclear. Trimming stripped 5 bases from V and 7 bases from J, with 9 bases between. The CDR3 length is 12 residues. The V gene's germline CDR1 is SGHTA and CDR2 FQGNSA. CDR3 residues: CASSRSRNEQFF. The CDR3 DNA is TGTGCCAGCAGCCGAAGTAGAAATGAGCAGTTCTTC.

CDR3 DNA sequence: TGTGCCAGCAGTGAACAGGACAATGAGCAGTTCTTC. Translating gives CASSEQDNEQFF. The chain uses TRBV6-1 and TRBJ2-1, with D unclear. CDR1 is MNHNS, CDR2 SASEGT, per germline. V was trimmed by 2 bases and J by 5 bases, leaving 4 bases between them. The CDR3 runs to 12 residues.

Worth noting for this clone: The sample carries other DNA sequences with the same CDR3. V usage is TRBV27 and J usage is TRBJ1-2, with a tentative D call TRBD1 (6 bases). Germline CDR1 and CDR2: MNHEY and SMNVEV (reference sequence). Trimming removed 0 bases from V and 2 bases from J, with 10 bases in between. The CDR3 has 15 residues. The DNA for the CDR3 is TGTGCCAGCAGTTTATCACCCACAGGGAACTATGGCTACACCTTC. Amino acid sequence: CASSLSPTGNYGYTF.

CDR3 in amino acids: CAAGQGIQKNIQYF. DNA of the CDR3: TGTGCAGCGGGGCAGGGGATTCAAAAAAACATTCAGTACTTC. The chain joins TRBV27 to TRBJ2-4; D may be TRBD2 (7 bases). Germline CDR1 is MNHEY and CDR2 is SMNVEV (reference sequence). The CDR3 extends over 14 amino acids.

The V gene is TRBV18, the J gene TRBJ2-3; 9 positions agree with TRBD1. Germline V gene sequence: CDR1 KGHSH, CDR2 LQKENI. J gave up 6 bases and V 2 bases, and 9 bases lay outside the gene matches. This CDR3 region has 16 residues. The CDR3 is CASSPLVGTGIDTQYF. For the CDR3, the DNA is TGTGCCAGCTCACCATTGGTGGGGACAGGGATCGATACGCAGTATTTT.

In nucleotides, the CDR3 is TGTGCCAGCAGCTTAGGGTGGACGGATACTGCAGAGCAGTACTTC. Protein product: CASSLGWTDTAEQYF. This chain connects TRBV7-9 to TRBJ2-7; D gene ambiguous. Germline V gene sequence: CDR1 SEHNR, CDR2 FQNEAQ (reference sequence). The CDR3 has 15 amino acids. V was shortened by 1 base and J by 7 bases, with 17 bases between the two germline ends.

The chain employs TRBV29-1 and TRBJ1-1, with D maybe TRBD1 (6 bases). Germline assignment: CDR1 SQVTM and CDR2 ANQGSEA. Trimming stripped 6 bases from V and 6 bases from J, with 11 bases between. The CDR3 runs to 11 residues. The CDR3 bases are TGCAGCGTCCCAGGGGTCTCTGAAGCTTTCTTT. This translates into CSVPGVSEAFF.

The J gene is TRBJ1-2, the V gene TRBV18; D not resolved. The CDR3 extends over 11 amino acids. V lost 2 bases and J 6 bases, leaving 4 bases between the germline ends. CDR1 KGHSH and CDR2 LQKENI come from the germline V gene. The CDR3 loop reads CASSPGDGYTF. The CDR3 DNA reads as TGTGCCAGCTCACCAGGGGATGGCTACACCTTC.

The chain recombines TRBV24-1 with TRBJ2-1, with TRBD2 matching 15 bases. Germline V gives CDR1 KGHDR, CDR2 SFDVKD. Trimming at V came to 5 bases and at J to 0 bases, leaving 10 bases not matched to a gene. CDR3 size: 20 residues. CDR3 residues: CATSGMTGTSGRSSYNEQFF. CDR3 nucleotide sequence: TGTGCCACCAGTGGGATGACCGGGACTAGCGGGAGGTCCTCCTACAATGAGCAGTTCTTC.

Comments on this clone: Other DNA sequences in this specimen translate into the identical CDR3. The chain recombines TRBV7-8 with TRBJ2-2, with TRBD2 matching 8 bases. With V trimmed by 5 bases and J by 5 bases, 10 bases remained unmatched. CDR1 and CDR2 (germline): SGHVS, FQNEAQ. The CDR3 sequence is 16 residues long. The DNA for the CDR3 is TGTGCCAGCAGCACTCGACTGGCGGGAGGAACCGGGGAGCTGTTTTTT. Its protein product is CASSTRLAGGTGELFF.

V is TRBV3-1 (or the pseudogene TRBV3-2) and J is TRBJ2-3; TRBD2 matches 11 bases. Germline lookup yields CDR1 LGHDT and CDR2 YNNKEL (reference sequence). The CDR3 loop spans 15 amino acids. After removal of 4 bases from V and 0 bases from J, the junction contained 0 bases not matched to a gene. In nucleotides, the CDR3 is TGTGCCAGCAGCCGACTAGCGGGGAGCACAGATACGCAGTATTTT. Amino acids: CASSRLAGSTDTQYF.

The rearrangement links TRBV5-5 to TRBJ2-5, with D possibly being TRBD2 (6 bases). The CDR3 is 15 residues long. Trimming cost V 3 bases and J 5 bases, with 17 bases left between them. Per germline, CDR1 SGHKS and CDR2 YYEKEE (reference sequence). The CDR3 protein is CASSSQDGGRETQYF. The CDR3 DNA reads as TGTGCCAGCAGCTCGCAGGACGGGGGACGGGAGACCCAGTACTTC. The full variable domain, rest sourced from reference TRBV5-5 and TRBJ2-5, is DAGVTQSPTHLIKTRGQQVTLRCSPISGHKSVSWYQQVLGQGPQFIFQYYEKEERGRGNFPDRFSARQFPNYSSELNVNALLLGDSALYLCASSSQDGGRETQYFGPGTRLLVL.

This rearrangement joins TRBV28 to TRBJ2-7; either TRBD1 or TRBD2 may supply D (5 bases each). The V gene's germline CDR1 is MDHEN and CDR2 SYDVKM. V was trimmed by 4 bases and J by 0 bases, leaving 13 bases between them. CDR3 length: 15 amino acids. The CDR3 nucleotides are TGTGCCAGCAGTTCCGGGGCAGCCTTCTCCTACGAGCAGTACTTC. Amino acid sequence: CASSSGAAFSYEQYF.

The DNA for the CDR3 is TGTGCCAGTAGTATAGACCCGACAGGGCGAGAGCAGTACTTC. Its protein product is CASSIDPTGREQYF. J is TRBJ2-7 and V is TRBV19; 7 bases align to TRBD1. There are 14 residues in the CDR3. Germline loops: CDR1 LNHDA, CDR2 SQIVND (reference sequence). V lost 0 bases, J lost 7 bases, and 6 bases stayed unmatched.

V and J are TRBV24-1 and TRBJ2-1; 10 nucleotides align to TRBD2. The germline gives CDR1 KGHDR, CDR2 SFDVKD. The CDR3 totals 17 residues. The ends lost 2 bases at V and 8 bases at J; junction bases unmatched: 11. CDR3 protein: CATSDSGLAGVRDEQFF. DNA for the CDR3: TGTGCCACCAGTGATTCAGGGCTAGCGGGAGTCCGGGATGAGCAGTTCTTC.

The rearrangement uses TRBV5-1 and TRBJ2-3, with TRBD1 matching over 9 bases. V lost 3 bases, J lost 6 bases, and 11 bases stayed unmatched. The CDR3 loop spans 16 amino acids. Germline V CDR1 and CDR2: SGHRS, YFSETQ. CDR3 DNA sequence: TGCGCCAGCAGCTCCTTCGGGGGGACAGGGCAGGATACGCAGTATTTT. Translating gives CASSSFGGTGQDTQYF.

The table lists this clone with a count of one. The chain has TRBV6-5 and TRBJ1-1, with D possibly matching TRBD1 (5 bases). Germline lookup yields CDR1 MNHEY and CDR2 SVGAGI. Trimming stripped 10 bases from V and 4 bases from J, with 13 bases between. The CDR3 is made up of 12 amino acids. The CDR3 DNA sequence: TGTGCCACCGCGGCCAGGGCCACTGAAGCTTTCTTT. Translation: CATAARATEAFF.

The chain recombines TRBV24-1 with TRBJ2-1; 13 bases agree with TRBD2. CDR3 length: 17 residues. Per the germline V gene, CDR1 is KGHDR and CDR2 is SFDVKD. J lost 6 bases, V lost 4 bases, and 8 bases had no gene match. In DNA form, the CDR3 reads TGTGCCACCAGTGACCCGATGACTAGCGGGAGGATCAATGAGCAGTTCTTC. It is translated as CATSDPMTSGRINEQFF.

The rearrangement links TRBV24-1 to TRBJ2-5; 9 bases line up with TRBD1. The CDR3 loop spans 14 amino acids. Germline CDR1 KGHDR, CDR2 SFDVKD. V was pared by 9 bases and J by 5 bases, with 9 bases of the junction left unmatched. The CDR3 sequence: CATGGRQGVETQYF. CDR3 DNA sequence: TGTGCCACCGGTGGCAGACAGGGGGTTGAGACCCAGTACTTC.

The chain couples TRBV3-1 (or the pseudogene TRBV3-2) to TRBJ2-1; 11 bases line up with TRBD1. The CDR3 sequence is 14 residues long. The J segment lost 4 bases and the V segment lost 7 bases, leaving 3 bases of the junction unmatched. Germline-derived CDR1 and CDR2 are LGHDT and YNNKEL (reference sequence). In DNA form, the CDR3 reads TGTGCCAGCACCAGGGACAGGGGGTACAATGAGCAGTTCTTC. This translates into CASTRDRGYNEQFF.

The chain uses TRBV28 and TRBJ1-2; D is unresolved. This CDR3 comprises 15 residues. From germline, CDR1 is MDHEN and CDR2 SYDVKM. The V end lost 5 bases, the J end lost 0 bases, and 13 bases lay between the germline ends. The CDR3 DNA follows: TGTGCCAGCAGTCCGACGGTGGGCCCTAACTATGGCTACACCTTC. Amino acid sequence: CASSPTVGPNYGYTF.

The J gene is TRBJ1-3, the V gene TRBV19; the match to TRBD1 covers 7 bases. Germline V gives CDR1 LNHDA, CDR2 SQIVND (reference sequence). This CDR3 spans 15 amino acids. J was trimmed by 0 bases and V by 6 bases; bases with no gene match: 5. CDR3 DNA sequence: TGTGCCAGTAGGCCGGACAGGTACTCTGGAAACACCATATATTTT. This sequence encodes CASRPDRYSGNTIYF.

The chain has TRBV30 and TRBJ2-7; 11 nucleotides match TRBD2. The CDR3 has 17 amino acids. V dropped 5 bases and J dropped 2; count of bases not matched to a gene: 14. The germline V gene has CDR1 GTSNPN and CDR2 SVGIG (reference sequence). CDR3 loop: CAWSSLLTSGEAYEQYF. CDR3 DNA sequence: TGTGCCTGGTCCTCTCTCCTGACTAGCGGGGAGGCCTACGAGCAGTACTTC.

This clone was detected ten times or more. This specimen includes other DNA sequences encoding the same CDR3. The chain combines TRBV19 with TRBJ1-5; 8 bases match TRBD1. CDR1 is LNHDA and CDR2 is SQIVND in the germline V gene (reference sequence). The CDR3 covers 15 residues. J was trimmed by 0 bases and V by 6 bases; bases with no gene match: 4. CDR3 loop: CASRLDRASNQPQHF. The CDR3 bases are TGTGCCAGTAGGTTGGACAGGGCTAGCAATCAGCCCCAGCATTTT.

The chain has TRBV3-1 (or the pseudogene TRBV3-2) and TRBJ2-1, with TRBD2 matching 8 bases. The CDR3 is 14 residues long. Germline CDR1 reads LGHDT; CDR2 reads YNNKEL (reference sequence). The V and J ends lost 6 bases and 3 bases, in that order; junction bases with no gene match: 4. CDR3 protein: CASRRAGGYNEQFF. In DNA, the CDR3 is TGTGCCAGCAGGCGTGCGGGAGGCTACAATGAGCAGTTCTTC.

The chain carries TRBV20-1 and TRBJ1-2, with D tentatively TRBD1 (5 bases). Trimming cost V 3 bases and J 3 bases, with 11 bases left between them. This CDR3 comprises 13 residues. Germline assignment: CDR1 DFQATT and CDR2 SNEGSKA (reference sequence). The CDR3 protein is CSASRQIDYGYTF. The CDR3 bases are TGCAGTGCTAGTAGACAGATTGACTATGGCTACACCTTC.